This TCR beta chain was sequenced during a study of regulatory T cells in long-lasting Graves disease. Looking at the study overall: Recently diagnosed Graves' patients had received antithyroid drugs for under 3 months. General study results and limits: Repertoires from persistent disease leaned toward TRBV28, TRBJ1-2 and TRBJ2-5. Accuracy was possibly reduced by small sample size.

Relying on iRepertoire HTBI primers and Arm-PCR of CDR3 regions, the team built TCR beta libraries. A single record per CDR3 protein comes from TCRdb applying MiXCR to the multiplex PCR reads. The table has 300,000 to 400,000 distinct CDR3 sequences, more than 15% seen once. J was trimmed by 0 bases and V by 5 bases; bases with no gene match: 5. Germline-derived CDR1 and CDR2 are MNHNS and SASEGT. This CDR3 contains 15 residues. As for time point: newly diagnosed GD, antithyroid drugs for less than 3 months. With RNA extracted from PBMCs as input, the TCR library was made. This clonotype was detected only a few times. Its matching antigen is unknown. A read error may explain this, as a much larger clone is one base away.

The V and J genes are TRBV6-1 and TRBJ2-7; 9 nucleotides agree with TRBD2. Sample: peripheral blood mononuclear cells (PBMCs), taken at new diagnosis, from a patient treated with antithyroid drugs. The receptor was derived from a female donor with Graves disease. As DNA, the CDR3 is TGTGCCAGCAGTCTAAGCGGGGGGAGCTCCTACGAGCAGTACTTC. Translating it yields CASSLSGGSSYEQYF.